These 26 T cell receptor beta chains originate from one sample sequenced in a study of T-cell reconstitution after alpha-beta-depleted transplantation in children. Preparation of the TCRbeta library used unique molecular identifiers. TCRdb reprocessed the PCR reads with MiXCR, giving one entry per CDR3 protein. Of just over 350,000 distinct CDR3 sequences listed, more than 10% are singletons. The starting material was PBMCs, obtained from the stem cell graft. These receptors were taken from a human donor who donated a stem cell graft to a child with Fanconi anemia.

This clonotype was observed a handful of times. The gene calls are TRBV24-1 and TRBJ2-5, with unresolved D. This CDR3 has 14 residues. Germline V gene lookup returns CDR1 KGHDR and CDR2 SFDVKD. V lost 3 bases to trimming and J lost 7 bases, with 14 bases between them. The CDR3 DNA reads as TGTGCCACCAGTGATCCAGACGCCCCAGTGACCCAGTACTTC. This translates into CATSDPDAPVTQYF.

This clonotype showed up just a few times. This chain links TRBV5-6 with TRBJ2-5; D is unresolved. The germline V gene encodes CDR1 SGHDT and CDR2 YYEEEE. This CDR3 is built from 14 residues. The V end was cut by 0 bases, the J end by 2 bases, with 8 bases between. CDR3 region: CASSLGPQQETQYF. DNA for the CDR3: TGTGCCAGCAGCTTGGGACCACAGCAAGAGACCCAGTACTTC.

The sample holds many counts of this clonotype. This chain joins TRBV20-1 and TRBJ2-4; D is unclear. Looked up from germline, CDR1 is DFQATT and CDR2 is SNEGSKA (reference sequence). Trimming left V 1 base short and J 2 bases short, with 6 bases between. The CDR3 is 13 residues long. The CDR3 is CSARGPSKNIQYF. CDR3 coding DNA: TGCAGTGCTAGAGGCCCATCCAAAAACATTCAGTACTTC.

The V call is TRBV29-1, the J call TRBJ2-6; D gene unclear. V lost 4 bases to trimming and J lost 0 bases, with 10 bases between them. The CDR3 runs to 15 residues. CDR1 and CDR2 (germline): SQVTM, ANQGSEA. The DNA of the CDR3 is TGCAGCGTTGGCCCTGGGTCCTCTGGGGCCAACGTCCTGACTTTC. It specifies CSVGPGSSGANVLTF.

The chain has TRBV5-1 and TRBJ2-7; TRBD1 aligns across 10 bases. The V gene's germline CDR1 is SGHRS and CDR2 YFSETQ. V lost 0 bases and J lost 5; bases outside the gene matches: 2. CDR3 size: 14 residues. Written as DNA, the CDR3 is TGCGCCAGCAGCTTGGCCGGGACAGGGGACGAGCAGTACTTC. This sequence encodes CASSLAGTGDEQYF. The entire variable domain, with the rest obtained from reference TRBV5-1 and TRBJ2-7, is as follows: KAGVTQTPRYLIKTRGQQVTLSCSPISGHRSVSWYQQTPGQGLQFLFEYFSETQRNKGNFPGRFSGRQFSNSRSEMNVSTLELGDSALYLCASSLAGTGDEQYFGPGTRLTVT.

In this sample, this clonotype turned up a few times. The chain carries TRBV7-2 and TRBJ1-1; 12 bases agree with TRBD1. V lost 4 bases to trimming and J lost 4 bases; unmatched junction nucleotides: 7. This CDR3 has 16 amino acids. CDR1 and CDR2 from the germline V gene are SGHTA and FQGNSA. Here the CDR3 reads CASSSPRDRGLTEAFF. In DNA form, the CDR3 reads TGTGCCAGCAGCTCTCCCCGGGACAGGGGGCTCACTGAAGCTTTCTTT. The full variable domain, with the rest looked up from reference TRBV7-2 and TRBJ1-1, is GAGVSQSPSNKVTEKGKDVELRCDPISGHTALYWYRQSLGQGLEFLIYFQGNSAPDKSGLPSDRFSAERTGGSVSTLTIQRTQQEDSAVYLCASSSPRDRGLTEAFFGQGTRLTVV.

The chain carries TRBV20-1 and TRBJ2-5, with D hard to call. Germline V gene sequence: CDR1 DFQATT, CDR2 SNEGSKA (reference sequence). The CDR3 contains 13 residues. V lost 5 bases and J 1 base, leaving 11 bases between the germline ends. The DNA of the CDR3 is TGCAGTGCTTATAGGGTCGGCCAAGAGACCCAGTACTTC. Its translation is CSAYRVGQETQYF.

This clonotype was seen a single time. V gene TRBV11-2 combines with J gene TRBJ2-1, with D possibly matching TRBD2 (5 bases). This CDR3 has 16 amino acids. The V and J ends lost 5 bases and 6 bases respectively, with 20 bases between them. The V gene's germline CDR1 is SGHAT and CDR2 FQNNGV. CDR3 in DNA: TGTGCCAGCAGCCCAACAGCCAATCTAGGAGGCAATGAGCAGTTCTTC. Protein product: CASSPTANLGGNEQFF.

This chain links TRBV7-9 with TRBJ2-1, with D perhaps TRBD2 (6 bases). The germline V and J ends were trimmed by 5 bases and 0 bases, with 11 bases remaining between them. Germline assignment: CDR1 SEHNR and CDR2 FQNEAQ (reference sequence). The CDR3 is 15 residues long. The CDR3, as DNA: TGTGCCAGCAGCGAGTACGGGAGCTCCTACAATGAGCAGTTCTTC. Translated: CASSEYGSSYNEQFF. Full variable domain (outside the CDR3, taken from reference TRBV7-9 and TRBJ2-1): DTGVSQNPRHKITKRGQNVTFRCDPISEHNRLYWYRQTLGQGPEFLTYFQNEAQLEKSRLLSDRFSAERPKGSFSTLEIQRTEQGDSAMYLCASSEYGSSYNEQFFGPGTRLTVL.

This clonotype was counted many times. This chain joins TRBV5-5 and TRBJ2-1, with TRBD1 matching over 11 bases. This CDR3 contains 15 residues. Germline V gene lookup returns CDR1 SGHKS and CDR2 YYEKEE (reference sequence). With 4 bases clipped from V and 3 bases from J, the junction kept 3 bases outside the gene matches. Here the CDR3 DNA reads TGTGCCAGCAGCCCGGGACAGGGGGACTACAATGAGCAGTTCTTC. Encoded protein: CASSPGQGDYNEQFF.

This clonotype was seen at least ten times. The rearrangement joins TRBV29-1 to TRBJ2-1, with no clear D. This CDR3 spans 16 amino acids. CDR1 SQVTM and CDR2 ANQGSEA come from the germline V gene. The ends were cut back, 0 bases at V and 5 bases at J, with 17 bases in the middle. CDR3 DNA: TGCAGCGTTGAAGATATGCGTAAGGGTGATGACAATGAGCAGTTCTTC. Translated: CSVEDMRKGDDNEQFF.

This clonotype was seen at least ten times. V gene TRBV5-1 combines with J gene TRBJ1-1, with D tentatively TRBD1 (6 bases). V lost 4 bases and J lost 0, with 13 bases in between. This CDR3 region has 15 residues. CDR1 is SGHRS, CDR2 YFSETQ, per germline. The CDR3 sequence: CASSPWTALNTEAFF. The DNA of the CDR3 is TGCGCCAGCAGCCCCTGGACAGCTTTGAACACTGAAGCTTTCTTT.

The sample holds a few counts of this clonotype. CDR3 in amino acids: CSARVPGGERYEQYF. DNA for the CDR3: TGCAGTGCTAGAGTACCAGGGGGTGAGAGGTACGAGCAGTACTTC. This sequence joins TRBV20-1 and TRBJ2-7, with 7 bases aligning to TRBD1. V dropped 1 base and J dropped 4; count of bases not matched to a gene: 10. CDR1 is DFQATT and CDR2 is SNEGSKA in the germline V gene (reference sequence). The CDR3 sequence is 15 residues long.

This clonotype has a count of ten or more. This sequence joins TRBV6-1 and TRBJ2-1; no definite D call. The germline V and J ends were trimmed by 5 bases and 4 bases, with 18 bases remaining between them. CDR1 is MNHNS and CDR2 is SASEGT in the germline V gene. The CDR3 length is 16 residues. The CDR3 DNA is TGTGCCAGCAGTCGACCGTCTGTTATGGTTTACAATGAGCAGTTCTTC. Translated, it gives CASSRPSVMVYNEQFF.

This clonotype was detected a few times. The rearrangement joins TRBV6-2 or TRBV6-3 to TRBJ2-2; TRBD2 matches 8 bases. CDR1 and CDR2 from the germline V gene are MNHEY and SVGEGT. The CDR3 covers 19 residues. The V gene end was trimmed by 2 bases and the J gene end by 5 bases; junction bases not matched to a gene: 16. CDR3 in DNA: TGTGCCAGCAGTTACACCCTCGAACCGGGACTAGTCCTAACCGGGGAGCTGTTTTTT. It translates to CASSYTLEPGLVLTGELFF.

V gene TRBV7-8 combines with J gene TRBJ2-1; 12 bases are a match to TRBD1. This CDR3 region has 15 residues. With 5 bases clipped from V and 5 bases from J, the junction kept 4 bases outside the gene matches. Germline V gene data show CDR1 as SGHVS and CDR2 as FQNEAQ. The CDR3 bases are TGTGCCAGCAGCCCCCGGGACAGGGGGCACAATGAGCAGTTCTTC. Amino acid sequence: CASSPRDRGHNEQFF.

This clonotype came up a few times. Written as DNA, the CDR3 is TGTGCCAGCAGCCCGACACGGGGGGGGCTCTCCACAGATACGCAGTATTTT. Translating it yields CASSPTRGGLSTDTQYF. This sequence joins TRBV7-6 and TRBJ2-3, with 8 bases identical to TRBD2. The V gene's germline CDR1 is SGHVS and CDR2 FNYEAQ. This CDR3 comprises 17 residues. The trim removed 5 bases at V and 2 bases at J, leaving 12 bases unmatched.

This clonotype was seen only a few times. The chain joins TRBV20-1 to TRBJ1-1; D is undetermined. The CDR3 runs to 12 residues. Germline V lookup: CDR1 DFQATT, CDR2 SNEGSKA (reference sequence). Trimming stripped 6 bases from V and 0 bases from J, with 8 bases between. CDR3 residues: CSALGMNTEAFF. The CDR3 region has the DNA TGCAGTGCCCTGGGGATGAACACTGAAGCTTTCTTT.

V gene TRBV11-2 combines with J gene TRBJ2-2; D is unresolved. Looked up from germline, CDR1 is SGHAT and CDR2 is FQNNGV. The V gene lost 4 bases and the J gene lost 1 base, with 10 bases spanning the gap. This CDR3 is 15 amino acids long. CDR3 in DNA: TGTGCCAGCAGCTCTCGACAAAGGAACACCGGGGAGCTGTTTTTT. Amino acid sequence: CASSSRQRNTGELFF.

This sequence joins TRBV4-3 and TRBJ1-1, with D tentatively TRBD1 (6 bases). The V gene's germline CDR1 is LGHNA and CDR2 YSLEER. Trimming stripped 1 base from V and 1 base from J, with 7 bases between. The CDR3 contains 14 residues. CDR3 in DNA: TGCGCCAGCAGCCAAGCAGGGGCGAACACTGAAGCTTTCTTT. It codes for CASSQAGANTEAFF.

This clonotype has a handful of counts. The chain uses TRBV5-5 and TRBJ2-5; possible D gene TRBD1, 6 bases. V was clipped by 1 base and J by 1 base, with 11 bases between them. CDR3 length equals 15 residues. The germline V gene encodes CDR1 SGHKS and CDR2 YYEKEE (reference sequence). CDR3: CASSLTDSPQETQYF. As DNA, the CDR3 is TGTGCCAGCAGCTTGACGGACAGCCCCCAAGAGACCCAGTACTTC.

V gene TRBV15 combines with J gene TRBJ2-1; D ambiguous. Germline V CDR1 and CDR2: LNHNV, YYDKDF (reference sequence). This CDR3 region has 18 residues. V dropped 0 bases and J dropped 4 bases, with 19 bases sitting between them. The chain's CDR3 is CATSRDASKLTLYNEQFF. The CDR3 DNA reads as TGTGCCACCAGCAGAGACGCGTCGAAGCTTACCCTTTACAATGAGCAGTTCTTC.

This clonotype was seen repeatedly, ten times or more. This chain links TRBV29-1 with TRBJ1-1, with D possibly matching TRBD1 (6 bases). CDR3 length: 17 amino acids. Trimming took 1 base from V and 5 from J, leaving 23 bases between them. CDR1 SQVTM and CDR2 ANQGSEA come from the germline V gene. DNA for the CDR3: TGCAGCGTTGAAGGTCCCAGGGGAGACCCCTTTGGGACTGAAGCTTTCTTT. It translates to CSVEGPRGDPFGTEAFF.

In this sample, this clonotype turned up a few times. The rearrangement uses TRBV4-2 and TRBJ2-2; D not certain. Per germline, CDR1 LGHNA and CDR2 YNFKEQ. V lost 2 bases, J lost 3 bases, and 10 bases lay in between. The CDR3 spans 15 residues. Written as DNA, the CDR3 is TGTGCCAGCAGCCAAACCCAAGGACACACCGGGGAGCTGTTTTTT. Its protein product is CASSQTQGHTGELFF.

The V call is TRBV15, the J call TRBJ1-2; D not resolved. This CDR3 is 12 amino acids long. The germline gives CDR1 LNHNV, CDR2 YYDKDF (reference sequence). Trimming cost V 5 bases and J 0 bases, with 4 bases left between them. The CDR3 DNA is TGTGCCACCAGCGGCCCTAACTATGGCTACACCTTC. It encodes CATSGPNYGYTF.

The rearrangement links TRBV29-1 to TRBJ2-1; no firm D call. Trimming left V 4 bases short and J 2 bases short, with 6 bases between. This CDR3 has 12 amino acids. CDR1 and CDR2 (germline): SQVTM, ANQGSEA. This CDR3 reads CSVVAAYNEQFF. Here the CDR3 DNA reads TGCAGCGTTGTGGCTGCCTACAATGAGCAGTTCTTC.